The entry that follows covers one T cell receptor (beta chain) sequence. This clonotype was seen repeatedly, ten times or more. No cognate antigen has been identified for it. No qualities accompany the bases; no much larger clone lies one base away. Graves' hyperthyroidism was defined as stable when no progression to ophthalmopathy occurred over 18 months of follow-up. Hyperthyroidism patients were newly diagnosed, with disease duration under 2 months, and aged 18 to 65 years. Patients with uncontrolled infections, other autoimmune diseases, pregnancy or lactation were excluded. Clinical symptoms, serum thyroxine and TRAb, thyroid ultrasound, and orbital computed tomography formed the basis for the diagnoses. Total RNA was extracted with Trizol reagent, and quality was checked on an Agilent 2100 Bioanalyzer. Based on the germline V gene (reference sequence), the CDR1 and CDR2 sequences are SEHNR and FQNEAQ. From the cysteine up to the phenylalanine, the CDR3 has a length of 12 residues. CDR3 DNA only is kept here, 36 bases in frame from base 1. V was cut back by 4 bases and J by 3 bases, leaving a gap of 7 bases between them.

Amplification of TCR beta CDR3 regions was carried out from RNA transcripts. The TCR CDR3 was subjected to a first round of RT-PCR using the HTBI primer set and the Qiagen OneStep RT-PCR kit. A second multiplex PCR round built the libraries, followed by size selection and purification. Paired-end sequencing of the libraries was performed with 100 bp reads on an Illumina HiSeq2000. In the authors' own workflow: Raw data were processed with SOAPnuke, discarding reads with adapters, uncalled bases, mean Phred below 15, or no exact constant-primer or identifier match. COPE v1.2.5 was used to merge high-quality paired reads, and clonotypes were defined as unique nucleotide sequences. MiTCR v1.1 was used to align clonotypes to the IMGT TRBV, TRBD and TRBJ reference segments. Analysis was restricted to V-J combinations with a frequency above 0.0001, which covered approximately 99% of repertoires. The TCS score was defined as F50 (clonal expansion) divided by E x V (chaos), with BLOSUM62-based TCRdist calculated between CDR3 peptides within each V-J. Welch's t-statistics and random forest reduced roughly 540 V-J features to roughly 13, which were used in a naive Bayes classifier (R e1071). In-frame beta chains were kept once TCRdb had trimmed the public reads at Q25 with fastp and called clones with MiXCR. Entries are consolidated by CDR3 protein sequence, retaining the most common genes and DNA. The V and J calls come from TCRdb's annotation, not from the publication. Across this sample there are hundreds of thousands of distinct CDR3 sequences, with 46% seen only once. Just over 8% of the sample comes from the top ten.

This entry is derived from a study of T cells in Graves' hyperthyroidism and ophthalmopathy (dated by TCRdb to about 2019). Describing the broader study: To identify TCR V-J signatures that set the groups apart, the researchers used a discovery cohort of about a hundred patients, made up of some 41 with Graves' ophthalmopathy and 55 to 65 with stable Graves' hyperthyroidism. Prospective prediction of ophthalmopathy was tested in an independent validation cohort of 18 to 20 hyperthyroidism patients and around 16 patients who later progressed to ophthalmopathy. The 95 to 100 discovery patients were randomly divided into training and test sets at a 7:3 ratio. Thyroid tissue and blood T-cell repertoires from six Graves' hyperthyroidism patients were also compared in the study. After sampling, hyperthyroidism patients received methimazole starting at 30 mg daily, and ophthalmopathy patients received high-dose intravenous methylprednisolone. TCR Vbeta CDR3 sequencing of 135 peripheral blood samples (approximately 44 ophthalmopathy, about 80 hyperthyroidism and roughly 17 progressor patients) is reported in the paper.

Points the paper makes about the study in general: Blood samples also contained most of the expanded thyroid clonotypes (frequency above 0.001), which suggests that blood repertoires may reflect thyroid immune responses. A model built on a 13 V-J signature distinguished ophthalmopathy from stable hyperthyroidism, reaching 85% to 90% sensitivity and approximately 83% specificity in cross-validation and 80%/75% in testing. Sample size was not statistically predetermined, and investigators were not blinded to group allocation. During validation, the model predicted progression to ophthalmopathy a median of roughly 7.1 months ahead of onset, with more than 55% sensitivity and almost 75% specificity.

Input material: peripheral blood or thyroid tissue (not recorded which). The receptor's source is a woman aged 18-29 years with Graves' hyperthyroidism. Donor details come from another sample of the same person, matched by shared clones. The V gene is TRBV7-9 and the J gene is TRBJ2-7; there is no confident call for the D gene. The nucleotide sequence reads TGTGCCAGCAGCTACCCCGGCTACGAGCAGTACTTC. Its translation is CASSYPGYEQYF.